Described below is a single TCR beta chain sequence and its context. What it binds is not known. This sample stems from a study of identical twins. TCRdb reprocessed the 5' RACE reads with MiXCR, giving one entry per CDR3 protein. The sample yields 200,000 to 250,000 distinct CDR3 sequences, roughly a tenth seen once. This CDR3 comprises 15 residues. Germline CDR1 and CDR2: SNHLY and FYNNEI. V dropped 3 bases and J dropped 6 bases, with 16 bases sitting between them. The study, taken as a whole, reports: Twin pairs' shared out-of-frame alpha sequences were enriched in low generation probability. Memory repertoires showed no such pattern, whereas abundant cord blood beta clonotypes carried fewer insertions. Instead of following the same donors, the conclusions were based on cross-sectional statistical analysis.

This rearrangement joins TRBV2 to TRBJ2-3, with D maybe TRBD1 (6 bases). Sequenced material: memory T cells sorted from blood. The receptor was derived from a man between 45 and 60 years old in good health. CDR3: CASSDPGHPLDTQYF. As DNA, the CDR3 is TGTGCCAGCAGTGACCCGGGACACCCGTTGGATACGCAGTATTTT.